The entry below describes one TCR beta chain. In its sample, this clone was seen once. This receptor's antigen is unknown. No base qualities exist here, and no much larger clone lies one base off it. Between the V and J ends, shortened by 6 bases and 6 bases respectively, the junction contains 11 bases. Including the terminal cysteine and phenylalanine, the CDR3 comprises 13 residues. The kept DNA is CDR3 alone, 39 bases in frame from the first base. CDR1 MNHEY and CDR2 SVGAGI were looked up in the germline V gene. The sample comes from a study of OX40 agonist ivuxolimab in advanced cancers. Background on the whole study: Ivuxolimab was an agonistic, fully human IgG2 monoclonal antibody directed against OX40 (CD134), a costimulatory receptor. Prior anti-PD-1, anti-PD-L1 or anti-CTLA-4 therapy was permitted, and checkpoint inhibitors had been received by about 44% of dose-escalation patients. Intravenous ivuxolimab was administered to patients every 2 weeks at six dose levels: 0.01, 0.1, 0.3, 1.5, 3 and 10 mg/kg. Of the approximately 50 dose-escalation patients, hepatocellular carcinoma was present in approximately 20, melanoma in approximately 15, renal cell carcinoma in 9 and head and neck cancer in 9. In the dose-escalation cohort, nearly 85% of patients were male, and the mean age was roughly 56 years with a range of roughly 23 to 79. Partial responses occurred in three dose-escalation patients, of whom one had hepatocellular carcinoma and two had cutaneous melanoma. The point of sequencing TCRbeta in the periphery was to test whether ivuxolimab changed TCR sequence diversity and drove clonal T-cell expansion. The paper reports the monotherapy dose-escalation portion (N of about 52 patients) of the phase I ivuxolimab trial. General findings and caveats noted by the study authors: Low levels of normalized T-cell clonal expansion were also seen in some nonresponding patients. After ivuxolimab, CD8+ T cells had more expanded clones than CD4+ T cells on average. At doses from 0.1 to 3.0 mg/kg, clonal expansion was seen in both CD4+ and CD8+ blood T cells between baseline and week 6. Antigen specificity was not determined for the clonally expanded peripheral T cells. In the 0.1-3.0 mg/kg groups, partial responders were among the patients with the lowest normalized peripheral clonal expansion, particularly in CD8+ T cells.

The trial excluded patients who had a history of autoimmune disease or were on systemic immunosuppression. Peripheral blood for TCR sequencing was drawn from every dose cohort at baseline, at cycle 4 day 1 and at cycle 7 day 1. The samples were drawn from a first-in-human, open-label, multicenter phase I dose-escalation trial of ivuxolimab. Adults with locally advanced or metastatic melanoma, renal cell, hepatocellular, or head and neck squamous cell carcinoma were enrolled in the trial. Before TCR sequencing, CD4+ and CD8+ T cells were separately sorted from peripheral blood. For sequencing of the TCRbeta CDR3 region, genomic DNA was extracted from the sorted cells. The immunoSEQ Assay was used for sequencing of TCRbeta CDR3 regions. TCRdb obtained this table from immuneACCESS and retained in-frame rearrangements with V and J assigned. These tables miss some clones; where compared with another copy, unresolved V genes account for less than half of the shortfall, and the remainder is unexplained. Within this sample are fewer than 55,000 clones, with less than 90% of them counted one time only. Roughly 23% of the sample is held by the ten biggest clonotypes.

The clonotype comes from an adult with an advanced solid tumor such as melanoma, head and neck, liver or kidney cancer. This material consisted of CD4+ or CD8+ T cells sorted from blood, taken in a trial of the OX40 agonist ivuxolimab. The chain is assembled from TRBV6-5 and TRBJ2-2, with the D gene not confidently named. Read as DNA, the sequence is TGTGCCAGCAGGGATCACTGGCCCGGGGAGCTGTTTTTT. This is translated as CASRDHWPGELFF.